What follows are 20 T cell receptor beta chains derived from one specimen sequenced in a study of post-analysis software for immune sequencing data. Their antigens remain unidentified. Every TCR beta cDNA library bore unique molecular identifiers. Using its own MiXCR run on the PCR reads, TCRdb lists one record per CDR3 protein. The data contain about 400,000 distinct CDR3 sequences, about a third of them singletons. Study results and caveats: Five TRBV segments, including TRBV5-6, TRBV5-1 and TRBV20-1, were more frequent in patients than controls.

The sample was blood. Every receptor here comes from a girl aged 5 to 17 with multiple sclerosis.

The sample holds a few counts of this clonotype. J is TRBJ1-1 and V is TRBV27, with 8 bases fitting TRBD1. Germline V gene data show CDR1 as MNHEY and CDR2 as SMNVEV (reference sequence). After removal of 10 bases from V and 5 bases from J, the junction contained 9 bases not matched to a gene. The CDR3 length is 13 residues. For the CDR3, the DNA is TGTGCCACCGGACAGGGAGTGGGTACTGAAGCTTTCTTT. Protein product: CATGQGVGTEAFF.

CDR3 residues: CASSPGDRGGNQPQHF. The CDR3 region has the DNA TGTGCCAGCAGTCCTGGCGACAGGGGTGGGAATCAGCCCCAGCATTTT. This chain connects TRBV6-5 to TRBJ1-5; 8 bases line up with TRBD1. Germline V CDR1 and CDR2: MNHEY, SVGAGI. This CDR3 is 16 amino acids long. J was trimmed by 4 bases and V by 5 bases; bases with no gene match: 10.

The chain uses TRBV27 and TRBJ2-4; no reliable D call. The V end lost 0 bases, the J end lost 0 bases, and 12 bases lay between the germline ends. There are 17 residues in the CDR3. Per germline, CDR1 MNHEY and CDR2 SMNVEV (reference sequence). CDR3 sequence (DNA): TGTGCCAGCAGTTTATCGCTAGATAATCTAGCCAAAAACATTCAGTACTTC. It encodes CASSLSLDNLAKNIQYF.

The chain joins TRBV20-1 to TRBJ2-5; possible D gene TRBD2, 6 bases. The CDR3 has 13 residues. The V gene's germline CDR1 is DFQATT and CDR2 SNEGSKA (reference sequence). The CDR3 sequence is CRPVGGEGETQYF. CDR3 coding DNA: TGCAGGCCTGTAGGCGGGGAAGGAGAGACCCAGTACTTC.

This clonotype occurred once. V usage is TRBV28 and J usage is TRBJ2-3; 7 nucleotides line up with TRBD1. CDR3 length: 16 residues. CDR1 is MDHEN and CDR2 is SYDVKM in the germline V gene. With 5 bases clipped from V and 4 bases from J, the junction kept 12 bases outside the gene matches. The CDR3 is CASSTWTGPSADTQYF. CDR3 in DNA: TGTGCCAGCAGTACGTGGACAGGACCCTCGGCAGATACGCAGTATTTT.

This clonotype has only a few counts. V is TRBV27 and J is TRBJ2-3; 10 bases agree with TRBD2. Germline V gives CDR1 MNHEY, CDR2 SMNVEV (reference sequence). The J segment lost 0 bases and the V segment lost 5 bases, leaving 8 bases of the junction unmatched. The CDR3 spans 17 residues. The CDR3 coding sequence is TGTGCCAGCAGTAGCTCGAGTAGCGGGGGGAGCACAGATACGCAGTATTTT. This gives the protein CASSSSSSGGSTDTQYF.

The chain has TRBV18 and TRBJ1-3, with D perhaps TRBD1 (5 bases). In germline, CDR1 is KGHSH, CDR2 LQKENI. V lost 4 bases, J lost 0 bases, and 16 bases lay in between. The length of the CDR3 is 17 residues. The CDR3, as DNA: TGTGCCAGCTCACAAGACTCAGGGAGCGCCTCTGGAAACACCATATATTTT. Its protein product is CASSQDSGSASGNTIYF.

The chain employs TRBV29-1 and TRBJ1-2; perhaps TRBD1 as D (5 bases). This CDR3 contains 15 residues. Germline loops: CDR1 SQVTM, CDR2 ANQGSEA. Deletions cut 6 bases from V and 0 bases from J, with 17 bases between. The CDR3 DNA sequence: TGCAGCGTCCGGGACCCTCCCACCCCTAACTATGGCTACACCTTC. Translation: CSVRDPPTPNYGYTF.

The chain recombines TRBV2 with TRBJ2-3, with unresolved D. Germline assignment: CDR1 SNHLY and CDR2 FYNNEI. V dropped 2 bases and J dropped 6 bases, with 9 bases sitting between them. The CDR3 runs to 13 residues. This CDR3 reads CASSESRADTQYF. The CDR3, as DNA: TGTGCCAGCAGTGAAAGTAGGGCGGATACGCAGTATTTT.

This rearrangement joins TRBV12-3 or TRBV12-4 to TRBJ1-2; D is uncertain. This CDR3 has 14 residues. V was clipped by 2 bases and J by 5 bases, with 12 bases between them. The CDR3, as DNA: TGTGCCAGCAGTTTAAAGCGTGGACCATATGGCTACACCTTC. It codes for CASSLKRGPYGYTF.

V and J are TRBV5-4 and TRBJ2-5; D not certain. CDR3 length equals 14 residues. CDR1 is SGHNT and CDR2 is YYREEE in the germline V gene (reference sequence). The V end lost 1 base, the J end lost 2 bases, and 9 bases lay between the germline ends. The CDR3 is CASSLRRRQETQYF. The CDR3 nucleotides are TGTGCCAGCAGCTTGCGTCGGCGGCAAGAGACCCAGTACTTC.

This clonotype was observed a handful of times. CDR3 protein: CASSVKGLRDPYEQYF. The CDR3 bases are TGTGCCAGCAGCGTAAAGGGTTTGAGGGACCCCTACGAGCAGTACTTC. The chain uses TRBV9 and TRBJ2-7; the D gene could be TRBD1 or TRBD2 (5 bases each). The CDR3 consists of 16 residues. In germline, CDR1 is SGDLS, CDR2 YYNGEE. The V and J ends lost 1 base and 2 bases respectively, with 16 bases between them.

This clonotype was seen more than once but under ten times. This chain connects TRBV14 to TRBJ1-4, with D unclear. From germline, CDR1 is SGHDN and CDR2 FVKESK. Trimming removed 1 base from V and 5 bases from J, with 14 bases in between. The length of the CDR3 is 16 residues. CDR3 nucleotides: TGTGCCAGCAGCCAAGCCCCCAGGACGGCCAATGAAAAACTGTTTTTT. Encoded protein: CASSQAPRTANEKLFF. The whole variable domain, remainder taken from reference TRBV14 and TRBJ1-4, is EAGVTQFPSHSVIEKGQTVTLRCDPISGHDNLYWYRRVMGKEIKFLLHFVKESKQDESGMPNNRFLAERTGGTYSTLKVQPAELEDSGVYFCASSQAPRTANEKLFFGSGTQLSVL.

The chain carries TRBV20-1 and TRBJ1-2, with TRBD1 as a possible D gene (5 bases). Trimming left V 0 bases short and J 7 bases short, with 15 bases between. Germline V CDR1 and CDR2: DFQATT, SNEGSKA (reference sequence). The length of the CDR3 is 14 residues. The CDR3 protein is CSARDGAGRTGYTF. In nucleotides, the CDR3 is TGCAGTGCTAGAGATGGGGCAGGGCGGACTGGCTACACCTTC.

The V and J genes are TRBV7-2 and TRBJ1-4; D is unresolved. Trimming stripped 5 bases from V and 2 bases from J, with 9 bases between. In germline, CDR1 is SGHTA, CDR2 FQGNSA. The CDR3 contains 14 residues. CDR3 in DNA: TGTGCCAGCAGCCTATTGGGGACTAATGAAAAACTGTTTTTT. This gives the protein CASSLLGTNEKLFF.

V gene TRBV12-3 or TRBV12-4 combines with J gene TRBJ1-2; D gene unclear. The ends were cut back, 5 bases at V and 5 bases at J, with 9 bases in the middle. CDR3 length: 12 residues. The CDR3 nucleotides read TGTGCCAGCAGTGGGGAGAGTTATGGCTACACCTTC. Translating it yields CASSGESYGYTF.

V and J are TRBV28 and TRBJ1-2, with 7 nucleotides matching TRBD1. With V trimmed by 7 bases and J by 5 bases, 4 bases remained unmatched. Germline CDR1 MDHEN, CDR2 SYDVKM. The CDR3 runs to 12 residues. The CDR3 loop reads CASTGDRYGYTF. CDR3 DNA sequence: TGTGCCAGCACCGGGGACAGATATGGCTACACCTTC.

This clonotype was seen more than once but under ten times. The rearrangement uses TRBV29-1 and TRBJ2-5; D not certain. V lost 7 bases and J lost 3, with 12 bases in between. The V gene's germline CDR1 is SQVTM and CDR2 ANQGSEA. This CDR3 has 12 amino acids. The CDR3 is CSGSVSKETQYF. CDR3 in DNA: TGCAGCGGTTCTGTCTCCAAAGAGACCCAGTACTTC.

The chain recombines TRBV7-2 with TRBJ2-3, with no clear D. Looked up from germline, CDR1 is SGHTA and CDR2 is FQGNSA. The CDR3 spans 15 residues. V was shortened by 5 bases and J by 0 bases, with 12 bases between the two germline ends. CDR3 bases: TGTGCCAGCAGCCTTGGGATCTATAGCACAGATACGCAGTATTTT. Its protein product is CASSLGIYSTDTQYF.

DNA of the CDR3: TGTGCCAGCAGTTACGTCCGGGACTCCTATGGCAATGAGCAGTTCTTC. Translation: CASSYVRDSYGNEQFF. The chain combines TRBV6-2 or TRBV6-3 with TRBJ2-1, with D perhaps matching TRBD2 (6 bases). The CDR3 totals 16 residues. Between the trimmed V and J ends, which lost 2 bases and 6 bases, there was a span of 17 bases. Germline lookup yields CDR1 MNHEY and CDR2 SVGEGT.